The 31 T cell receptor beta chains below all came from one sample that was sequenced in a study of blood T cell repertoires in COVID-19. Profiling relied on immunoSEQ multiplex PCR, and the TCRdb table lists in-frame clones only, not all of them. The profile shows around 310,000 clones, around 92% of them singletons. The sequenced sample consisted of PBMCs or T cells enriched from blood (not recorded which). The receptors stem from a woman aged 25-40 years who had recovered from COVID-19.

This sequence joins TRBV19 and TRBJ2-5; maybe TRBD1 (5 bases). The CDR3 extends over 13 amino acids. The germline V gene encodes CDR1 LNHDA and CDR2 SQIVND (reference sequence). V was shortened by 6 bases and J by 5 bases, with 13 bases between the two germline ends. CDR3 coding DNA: TGTGCCAGTAGACAGGTTCCAGGGGAGACCCAGTACTTC. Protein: CASRQVPGETQYF.

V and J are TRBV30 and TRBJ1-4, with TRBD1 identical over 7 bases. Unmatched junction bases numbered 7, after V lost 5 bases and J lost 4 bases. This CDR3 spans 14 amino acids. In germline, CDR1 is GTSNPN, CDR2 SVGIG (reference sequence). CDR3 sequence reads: CAWAPGQHNEKLFF. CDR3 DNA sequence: TGTGCCTGGGCACCGGGACAGCATAATGAAAAACTGTTTTTT. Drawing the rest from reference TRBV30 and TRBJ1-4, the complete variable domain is SQTIHQWPATLVQPVGSPLSLECTVEGTSNPNLYWYRQAAGRGLQLLFYSVGIGQISSEVPQNLSASRPQDRQFILSSKKLLLSDSGFYLCAWAPGQHNEKLFFGSGTQLSVL.

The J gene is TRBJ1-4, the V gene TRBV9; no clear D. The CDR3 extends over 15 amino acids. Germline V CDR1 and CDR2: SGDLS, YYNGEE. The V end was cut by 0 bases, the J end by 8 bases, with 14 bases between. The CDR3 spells CASSVDSGVGEKLFF. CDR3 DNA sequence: TGTGCCAGCAGCGTAGATTCCGGGGTTGGGGAAAAACTGTTTTTT.

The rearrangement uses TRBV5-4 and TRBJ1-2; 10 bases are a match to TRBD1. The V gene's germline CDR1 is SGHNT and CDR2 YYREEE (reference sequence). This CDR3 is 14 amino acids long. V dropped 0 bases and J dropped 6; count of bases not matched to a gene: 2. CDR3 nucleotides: TGTGCCAGCAGCTTGGTTGGGACAGGGGATGGCTACACCTTC. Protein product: CASSLVGTGDGYTF.

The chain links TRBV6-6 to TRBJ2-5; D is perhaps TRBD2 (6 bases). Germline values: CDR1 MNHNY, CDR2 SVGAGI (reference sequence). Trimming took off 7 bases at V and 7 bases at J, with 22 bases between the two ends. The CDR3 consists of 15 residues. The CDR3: CASTISQYAGGTQYF. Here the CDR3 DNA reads TGTGCCAGCACCATCTCGCAGTACGCCGGGGGGACCCAGTACTTC.

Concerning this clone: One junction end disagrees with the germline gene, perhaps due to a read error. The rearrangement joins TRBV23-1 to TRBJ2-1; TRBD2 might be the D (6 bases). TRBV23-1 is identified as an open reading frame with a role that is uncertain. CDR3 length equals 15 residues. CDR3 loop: CASSQSGEAPGEQFF. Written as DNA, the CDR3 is TGCGCCAGCAGCCAATCGGGGGAGGCGCCCGGTGAGCAGTTCTTC.

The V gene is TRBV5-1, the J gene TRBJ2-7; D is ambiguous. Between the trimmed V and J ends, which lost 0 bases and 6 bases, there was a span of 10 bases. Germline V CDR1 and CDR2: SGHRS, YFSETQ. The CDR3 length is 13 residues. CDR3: CASSLDSSSEQYF. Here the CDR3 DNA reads TGCGCCAGCAGCTTGGATAGTTCTAGCGAGCAGTACTTC.

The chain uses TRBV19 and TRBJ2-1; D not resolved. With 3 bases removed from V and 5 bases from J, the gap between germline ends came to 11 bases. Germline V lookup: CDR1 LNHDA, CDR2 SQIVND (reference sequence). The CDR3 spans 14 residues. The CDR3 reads CASSMGRFHNEQFF. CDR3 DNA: TGTGCCAGTAGTATGGGCAGGTTCCACAATGAGCAGTTCTTC.

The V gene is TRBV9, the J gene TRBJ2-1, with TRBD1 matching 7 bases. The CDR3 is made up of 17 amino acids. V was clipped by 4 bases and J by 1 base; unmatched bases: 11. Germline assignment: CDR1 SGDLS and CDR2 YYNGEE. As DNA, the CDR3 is TGTGCCAGCAGCTTATACCGGGACAGAGGATCCTACAATGAGCAGTTCTTC. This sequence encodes CASSLYRDRGSYNEQFF.

For the CDR3, the DNA is TGTGCCAGCAGTTACTCGTGGAGGCGCACAGATACGCAGTATTTT. It translates to CASSYSWRRTDTQYF. The chain links TRBV6-5 to TRBJ2-3; TRBD2 is a possible D gene (5 bases). Germline lookup yields CDR1 MNHEY and CDR2 SVGAGI. CDR3 length: 15 amino acids. Trimming cost V 0 bases and J 1 base, with 8 bases left between them.

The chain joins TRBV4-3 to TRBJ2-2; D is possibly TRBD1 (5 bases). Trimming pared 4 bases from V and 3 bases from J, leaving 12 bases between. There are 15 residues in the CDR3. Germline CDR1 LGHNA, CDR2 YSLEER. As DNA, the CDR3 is TGCGCCAGCAGCCTACTCCTAGGGGACACCGGGGAGCTGTTTTTT. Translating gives CASSLLLGDTGELFF.

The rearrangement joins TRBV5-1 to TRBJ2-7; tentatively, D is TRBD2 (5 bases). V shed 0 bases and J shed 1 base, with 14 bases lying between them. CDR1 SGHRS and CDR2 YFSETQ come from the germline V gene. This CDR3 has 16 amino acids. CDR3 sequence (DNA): TGCGCCAGCAGCTTGGGGCCGGGATTGGGGTCCTACGAGCAGTACTTC. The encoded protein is CASSLGPGLGSYEQYF.

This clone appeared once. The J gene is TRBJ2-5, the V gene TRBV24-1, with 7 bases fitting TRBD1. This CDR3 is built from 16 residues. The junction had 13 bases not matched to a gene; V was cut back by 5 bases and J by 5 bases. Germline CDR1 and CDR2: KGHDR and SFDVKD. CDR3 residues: CATSGELTGTGETQYF. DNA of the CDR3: TGTGCCACCAGTGGAGAACTGACAGGGACCGGCGAGACCCAGTACTTC.

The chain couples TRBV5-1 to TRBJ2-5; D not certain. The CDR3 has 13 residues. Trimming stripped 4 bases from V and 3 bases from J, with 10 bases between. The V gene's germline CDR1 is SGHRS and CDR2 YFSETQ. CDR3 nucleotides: TGCGCCAGCAGCATACGAGATAAAGAGACCCAGTACTTC. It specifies CASSIRDKETQYF.

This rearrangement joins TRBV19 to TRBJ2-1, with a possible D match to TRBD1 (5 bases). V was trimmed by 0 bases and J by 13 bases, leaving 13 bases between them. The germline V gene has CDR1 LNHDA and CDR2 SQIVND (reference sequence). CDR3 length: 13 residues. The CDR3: CASSIDRQTTQFF. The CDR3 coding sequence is TGTGCCAGTAGTATAGATCGACAGACCACCCAGTTCTTC.

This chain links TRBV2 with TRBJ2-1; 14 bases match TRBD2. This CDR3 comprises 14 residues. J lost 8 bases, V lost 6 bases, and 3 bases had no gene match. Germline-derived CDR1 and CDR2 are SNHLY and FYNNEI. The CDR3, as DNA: TGTGCCAGCAGCCAGGGACTAGCGGGAGATGAGCAGTTCTTC. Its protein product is CASSQGLAGDEQFF.

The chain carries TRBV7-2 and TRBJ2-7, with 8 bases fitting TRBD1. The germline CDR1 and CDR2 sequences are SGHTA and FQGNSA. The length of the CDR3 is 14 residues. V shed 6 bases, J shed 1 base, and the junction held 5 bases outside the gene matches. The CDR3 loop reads CASSLQGASYEQYF. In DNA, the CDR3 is TGTGCCAGCAGTCTCCAGGGGGCGTCCTACGAGCAGTACTTC.

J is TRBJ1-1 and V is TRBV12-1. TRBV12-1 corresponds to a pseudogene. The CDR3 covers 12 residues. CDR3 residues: CASSFGGAEAFF. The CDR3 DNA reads TGTGCCAGCAGCTTTGGGGGGGCTGAAGCTTTCTTT.

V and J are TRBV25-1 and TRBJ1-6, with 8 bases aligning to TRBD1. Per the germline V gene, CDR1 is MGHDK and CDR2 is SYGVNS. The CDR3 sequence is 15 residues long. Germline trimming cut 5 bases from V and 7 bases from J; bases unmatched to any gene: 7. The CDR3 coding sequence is TGTGCCAGCAGTAGCACGACAGGGGAGAATTCACCCCTCCACTTT. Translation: CASSSTTGENSPLHF.

The CDR3, as DNA: TGTGCCAGCAGCCAAGCGCGGAGCTACGAGCAGTACTTC. It codes for CASSQARSYEQYF. The chain has TRBV3-1 (or the pseudogene TRBV3-2) and TRBJ2-7, with D unresolved. Trimming left V 1 base short and J 3 bases short, with 7 bases between. The CDR3 extends over 13 amino acids. Germline lookup yields CDR1 LGHDT and CDR2 YNNKEL (reference sequence).

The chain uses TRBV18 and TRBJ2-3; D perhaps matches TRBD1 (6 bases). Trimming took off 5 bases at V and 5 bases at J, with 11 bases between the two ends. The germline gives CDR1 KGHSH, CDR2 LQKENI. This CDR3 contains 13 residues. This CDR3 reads CASSADSLDTQYF. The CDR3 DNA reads TGTGCCAGCTCAGCGGACAGTTTAGATACGCAGTATTTT.

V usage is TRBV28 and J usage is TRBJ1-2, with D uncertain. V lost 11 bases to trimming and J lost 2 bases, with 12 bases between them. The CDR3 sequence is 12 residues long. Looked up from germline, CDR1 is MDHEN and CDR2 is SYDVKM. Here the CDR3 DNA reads TGTGCCGCCCGAGGCCCGAACTATGGCTACACCTTC. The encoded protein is CAARGPNYGYTF.

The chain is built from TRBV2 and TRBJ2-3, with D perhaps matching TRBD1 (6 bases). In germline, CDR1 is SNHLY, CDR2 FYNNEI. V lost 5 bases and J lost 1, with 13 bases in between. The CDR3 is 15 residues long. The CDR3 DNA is TGTGCCAGCAGTACATACAGGGCGGGCACAGATACGCAGTATTTT. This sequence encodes CASSTYRAGTDTQYF.

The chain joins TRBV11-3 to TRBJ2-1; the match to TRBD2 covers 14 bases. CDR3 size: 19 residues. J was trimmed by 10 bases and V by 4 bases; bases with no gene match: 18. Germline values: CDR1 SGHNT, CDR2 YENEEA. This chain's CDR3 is CASSSDRGETSGRAREQFF. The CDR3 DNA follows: TGTGCCAGCAGCTCGGACAGGGGGGAGACTAGCGGGAGGGCGAGGGAGCAGTTCTTC.

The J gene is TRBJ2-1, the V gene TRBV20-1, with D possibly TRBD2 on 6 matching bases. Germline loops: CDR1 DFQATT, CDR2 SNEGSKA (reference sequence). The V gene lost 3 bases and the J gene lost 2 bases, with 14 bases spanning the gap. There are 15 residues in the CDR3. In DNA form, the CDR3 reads TGCAGTGCTAGTAGCGGAGCAATTACCTACAATGAGCAGTTCTTC. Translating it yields CSASSGAITYNEQFF.

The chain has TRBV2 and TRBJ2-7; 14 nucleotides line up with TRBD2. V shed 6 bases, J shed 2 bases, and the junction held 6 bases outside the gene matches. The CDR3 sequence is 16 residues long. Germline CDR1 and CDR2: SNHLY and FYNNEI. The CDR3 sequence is CASRRGLAGAPYEQYF. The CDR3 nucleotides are TGTGCCAGCAGACGGGGACTAGCGGGAGCCCCCTACGAGCAGTACTTC.

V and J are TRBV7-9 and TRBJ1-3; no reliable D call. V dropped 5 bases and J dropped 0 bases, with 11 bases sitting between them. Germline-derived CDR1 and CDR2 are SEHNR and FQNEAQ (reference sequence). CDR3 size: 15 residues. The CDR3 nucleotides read TGTGCCAGCAGCAACGGGGTCCACTCTGGAAACACCATATATTTT. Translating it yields CASSNGVHSGNTIYF.

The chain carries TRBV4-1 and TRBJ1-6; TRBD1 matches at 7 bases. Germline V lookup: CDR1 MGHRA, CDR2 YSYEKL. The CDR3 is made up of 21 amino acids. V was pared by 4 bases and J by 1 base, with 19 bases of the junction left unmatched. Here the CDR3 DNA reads TGCGCCAGCAGCCTACGTCCCCTGGGACAGAACGTTAAGTCCTATAATTCACCCCTCCACTTT. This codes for CASSLRPLGQNVKSYNSPLHF.

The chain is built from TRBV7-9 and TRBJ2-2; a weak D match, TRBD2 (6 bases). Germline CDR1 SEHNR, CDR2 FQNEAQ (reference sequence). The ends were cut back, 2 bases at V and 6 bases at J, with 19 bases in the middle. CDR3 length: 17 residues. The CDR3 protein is CASSLFGSTSIPGELFF. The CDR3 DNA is TGTGCCAGCAGCTTATTTGGAAGCACTAGCATCCCCGGGGAGCTGTTTTTT.

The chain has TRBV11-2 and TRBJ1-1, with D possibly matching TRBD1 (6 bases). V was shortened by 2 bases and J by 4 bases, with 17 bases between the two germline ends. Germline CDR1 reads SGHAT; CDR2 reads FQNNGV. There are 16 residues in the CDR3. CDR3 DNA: TGTGCCAGCAGCTTATGGGCCAGGGAAGGGGGCACTGAAGCTTTCTTT. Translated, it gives CASSLWAREGGTEAFF.

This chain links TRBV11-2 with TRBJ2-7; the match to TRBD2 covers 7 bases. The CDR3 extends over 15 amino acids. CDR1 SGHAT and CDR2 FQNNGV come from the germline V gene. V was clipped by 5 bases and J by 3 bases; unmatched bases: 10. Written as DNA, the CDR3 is TGTGCCAGCAGCCCAAACGGCGGGAGTGTCTACGAGCAGTACTTC. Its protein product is CASSPNGGSVYEQYF.